These 29 T cell receptor beta chains share one sample of origin, sequenced in a study of CD8+ T cells in alopecia areata. cDNA serving as the sequencing template came from extracted, reverse transcribed RNA. The table came from immunoSEQ multiplex PCR; TCRdb's copy has only in-frame clones and leaves some out. The data contain about 220,000 clones, more than 45% of them singletons. Treatment meaning: oral pan-JAK inhibitor, 5-10 mg twice daily. The specimen was CD4+ T cells sorted from blood, collected at week 4, from a patient treated with tofacitinib. Receptor source: a human donor with alopecia areata.

This clone was seen many times. The chain uses TRBV15 and TRBJ1-1; no firm D call. Germline lookup yields CDR1 LNHNV and CDR2 YYDKDF (reference sequence). Trimming pared 3 bases from V and 10 bases from J, leaving 15 bases between. The CDR3 totals 13 residues. The CDR3 loop reads CATSSPLSEGAFF. The CDR3 nucleotides are TGTGCCACCAGCAGCCCCTTATCGGAAGGAGCTTTCTTT.

The rearrangement uses TRBV27 and TRBJ2-2; unclear D gene. Germline V gene sequence: CDR1 MNHEY, CDR2 SMNVEV (reference sequence). The CDR3 covers 14 residues. V lost 7 bases to trimming and J lost 7 bases, with 16 bases between them. CDR3 in DNA: TGTGCCAGCATGCTCGGTCTCACCCGCGGGGAGCTGTTTTTT. This sequence encodes CASMLGLTRGELFF.

The sample holds a few counts of this clone. This chain uses TRBV29-1 with TRBJ2-7; possibly TRBD1 for D (6 bases). The CDR3 spans 14 residues. Looked up from germline, CDR1 is SQVTM and CDR2 is ANQGSEA. Trimming took 2 bases from V and 2 from J, leaving 13 bases between them. The CDR3: CSVEKDSPPYEQYF. The CDR3 region has the DNA TGCAGCGTTGAAAAGGACAGCCCCCCCTACGAGCAGTACTTC.

V is TRBV9 and J is TRBJ1-1, with D unclear. The ends were cut back, 4 bases at V and 2 bases at J, with 9 bases in the middle. The CDR3 contains 13 residues. Looked up from germline, CDR1 is SGDLS and CDR2 is YYNGEE. The CDR3 reads CASSLTENTEAFF. The CDR3 DNA reads TGTGCCAGCAGCTTAACAGAAAACACTGAAGCTTTCTTT. Full variable domain (rest looked up from reference TRBV9 and TRBJ1-1): DSGVTQTPKHLITATGQRVTLRCSPRSGDLSVYWYQQSLDQGLQFLIQYYNGEERAKGNILERFSAQQFPDLHSELNLSSLELGDSALYFCASSLTENTEAFFGQGTRLTVV.

This clone was seen a single time. This chain links TRBV11-2 with TRBJ1-2; D is possibly TRBD1 (5 bases). V lost 5 bases, J lost 5 bases, and 15 bases lay in between. Germline CDR1 SGHAT, CDR2 FQNNGV. The CDR3 consists of 14 residues. The CDR3 sequence: CASSNSWGVYGYTF. DNA of the CDR3: TGTGCCAGCAGCAATTCCTGGGGGGTGTATGGCTACACCTTC.

CDR3 sequence reads: CASSLAGTKDYEQYF. CDR3 sequence (DNA): TGCGCCAGCAGCCTTGCCGGGACTAAGGACTACGAGCAGTACTTC. J is TRBJ2-7 and V is TRBV4-1; 7 positions match TRBD2. J gave up 3 bases and V 4 bases, and 9 bases lay outside the gene matches. This CDR3 has 15 amino acids. CDR1 and CDR2 (germline): MGHRA, YSYEKL.

The chain employs TRBV5-1 and TRBJ2-5; the D gene is possibly TRBD2 (5 bases). The germline V and J ends were trimmed by 3 bases and 2 bases, with 23 bases remaining between them. Per germline, CDR1 SGHRS and CDR2 YFSETQ. The CDR3 covers 18 residues. The CDR3 sequence is CASSSPGLTKQRQETQYF. The CDR3 DNA reads TGCGCCAGCAGCTCCCCTGGACTTACTAAACAACGGCAAGAGACCCAGTACTTC.

J is TRBJ2-1 and V is TRBV29-1; the D gene could be TRBD1 or TRBD2 (5 bases each). Germline values: CDR1 SQVTM, CDR2 ANQGSEA. CDR3 length equals 14 residues. V was pared by 7 bases and J by 6 bases, with 19 bases between. The CDR3 loop is CSAAGTITANEQFF. CDR3 nucleotides: TGCAGCGCAGCAGGGACGATCACCGCCAATGAGCAGTTCTTC.

This chain links TRBV2 with TRBJ2-1, with 11 bases aligning to TRBD2. This CDR3 spans 15 amino acids. Trimming at V came to 4 bases and at J to 7 bases, leaving 6 bases not matched to a gene. Per germline, CDR1 SNHLY and CDR2 FYNNEI. The CDR3 sequence is CASSALAGGGNEQFF. CDR3 DNA sequence: TGTGCCAGCAGTGCCCTAGCGGGGGGCGGGAATGAGCAGTTCTTC. The full variable domain, completed using reference TRBV2 and TRBJ2-1, is EPEVTQTPSHQVTQMGQEVILRCVPISNHLYFYWYRQILGQKVEFLVSFYNNEISEKSEIFDDQFSVERPDGSNFTLKIRSTKLEDSAMYFCASSALAGGGNEQFFGPGTRLTVL.

J is TRBJ2-2 and V is TRBV11-1, with 13 bases identical to TRBD2. CDR3 length: 16 residues. V shed 4 bases and J 6 bases; nucleotides not matched to a gene: 5. In germline, CDR1 is SGHAT, CDR2 FQDESV (reference sequence). This CDR3 is CASSSGLAGVSGELFF. As DNA, the CDR3 is TGTGCCAGCAGCTCCGGACTAGCGGGGGTTTCCGGGGAGCTGTTTTTT.

A word on this clone: Within the sample, other DNA sequences also encode this same CDR3. The chain employs TRBV29-1 and TRBJ1-1; no clear D gene. CDR3 size: 10 residues. Germline CDR1 is SQVTM and CDR2 is ANQGSEA. V lost 4 bases and J 3 bases, leaving 3 bases between the germline ends. The CDR3 DNA reads as TGCAGCGTTGGAGACACTGAAGCTTTCTTT. This translates into CSVGDTEAFF.

The gene calls are TRBV5-1 and TRBJ1-6, with 8 bases identical to TRBD1. Per the germline V gene, CDR1 is SGHRS and CDR2 is YFSETQ. Germline trimming cut 5 bases from V and 5 bases from J; bases unmatched to any gene: 3. The CDR3 contains 14 residues. The CDR3 DNA sequence: TGCGCCAGCAGTCGGACAGGGAATAATTCACCCCTCCACTTT. Protein sequence: CASSRTGNNSPLHF.

This clone has a handful of counts. The chain is built from TRBV7-8 and TRBJ2-3, with D unresolved. This CDR3 has 11 residues. The germline CDR1 and CDR2 sequences are SGHVS and FQNEAQ. Trimming took off 5 bases at V and 6 bases at J, with 6 bases between the two ends. Here the CDR3 reads CASSTEDTQYF. CDR3 bases: TGTGCCAGCAGCACGGAGGATACGCAGTATTTT.

Points on this clone: This specimen includes other DNA sequences encoding the same CDR3. The CDR3 DNA reads as TGTGCCAGCAGCTTAGTTACAGGGGACTACGAGCAGTACTTC. Translating it yields CASSLVTGDYEQYF. The chain couples TRBV7-2 to TRBJ2-7, with 7 bases matching TRBD1. V lost 1 base and J lost 3; bases outside the gene matches: 3. This CDR3 is 14 amino acids long. The germline CDR1 and CDR2 sequences are SGHTA and FQGNSA.

This clone is a singleton in its sample. This chain connects TRBV29-1 to TRBJ2-7; TRBD1 is a possible D gene (6 bases). The CDR3 totals 14 residues. Trimming took 1 base from V and 6 from J, leaving 16 bases between them. CDR1 is SQVTM, CDR2 ANQGSEA, per germline. The chain's CDR3 is CSVEVGAGDIEQYF. CDR3 sequence (DNA): TGCAGCGTTGAAGTCGGGGCAGGGGACATCGAGCAGTACTTC.

This clone was observed a few times. The chain is built from TRBV6-5 and TRBJ2-5; D unclear. Germline-derived CDR1 and CDR2 are MNHEY and SVGAGI. This CDR3 is 11 amino acids long. V was pared by 2 bases and J by 5 bases, with 3 bases between. The DNA of the CDR3 is TGTGCCAGCAGTTACCGGGAGACCCAGTACTTC. This translates into CASSYRETQYF.

This clone was recorded a few times. The chain links TRBV6-1 to TRBJ2-7; 10 bases match TRBD1. Germline-derived CDR1 and CDR2 are MNHNS and SASEGT. The CDR3 runs to 15 residues. V lost 1 base, J lost 3 bases, and 3 bases stayed unmatched. CDR3 bases: TGTGCCAGCAGTGAAGGGACAGGGGGAATCTACGAGCAGTACTTC. It is translated as CASSEGTGGIYEQYF.

The V gene is TRBV2, the J gene TRBJ1-6, with a weak D call TRBD1 (5 bases). Between the trimmed V and J ends, which lost 6 bases and 7 bases, there was a span of 13 bases. The CDR3 consists of 14 residues. Germline V gene lookup returns CDR1 SNHLY and CDR2 FYNNEI. CDR3 in amino acids: CASRPGTANSPLHF. The CDR3 nucleotides are TGTGCCAGCAGGCCCGGGACGGCAAATTCACCCCTCCACTTT.

This clone appeared a single time. The chain uses TRBV4-3 and TRBJ1-2; 9 bases are a match to TRBD1. With V trimmed by 8 bases and J by 8 bases, 12 bases remained unmatched. The CDR3 has 14 amino acids. Germline V gene sequence: CDR1 LGHNA, CDR2 YSLEER. CDR3 amino acids: CASAREDRGGGYTF. The CDR3 DNA is TGCGCCAGCGCGAGGGAGGACAGGGGCGGAGGCTACACCTTC.

The chain recombines TRBV29-1 with TRBJ2-3; no clear D. Trimming removed 7 bases from V and 2 bases from J, with 13 bases in between. The length of the CDR3 is 13 residues. CDR1 and CDR2 from the germline V gene are SQVTM and ANQGSEA. CDR3 DNA sequence: TGCAGCGCCTTGACGGGTCCCACAGATACGCAGTATTTT. Protein: CSALTGPTDTQYF.

This clone was observed a handful of times. The chain links TRBV23-1 to TRBJ1-6, with a tentative D call TRBD1 (5 bases). TRBV23-1 is assigned to the ORF class and has an uncertain function. The CDR3 sequence is 19 residues long. V lost 8 bases to trimming and J lost 3 bases, with 26 bases between them. The CDR3 nucleotides are TGCGCCAGCGTATCTCACCCCGCCCTGGGGGTCAGCTATAATTCACCCCTCCACTTT. Protein sequence: CASVSHPALGVSYNSPLHF.

V is TRBV15 and J is TRBJ2-6; D not certain. V was pared by 0 bases and J by 2 bases, with 5 bases between. CDR1 and CDR2 (germline): LNHNV, YYDKDF (reference sequence). The length of the CDR3 is 15 residues. The CDR3 DNA reads as TGTGCCACCAGCAGAGACGTAACTGGGGCCAACGTCCTGACTTTC. Its protein is CATSRDVTGANVLTF.

The chain recombines TRBV19 with TRBJ1-1; 8 nucleotides match TRBD1. Germline CDR1 reads LNHDA; CDR2 reads SQIVND (reference sequence). With V trimmed by 2 bases and J by 4 bases, 3 bases remained unmatched. The length of the CDR3 is 14 residues. DNA of the CDR3: TGTGCCAGTAGTATACAGGGGGCGCCCACTGAAGCTTTCTTT. It encodes CASSIQGAPTEAFF.

This chain uses TRBV5-1 with TRBJ1-2; a possible D gene is TRBD1 (5 bases). There are 14 residues in the CDR3. Germline lookup yields CDR1 SGHRS and CDR2 YFSETQ. V was shortened by 4 bases and J by 2 bases, with 12 bases between the two germline ends. CDR3 sequence: CASSPGGENYGYTF. CDR3 bases: TGCGCCAGCAGCCCCGGGGGGGAGAACTATGGCTACACCTTC.

The V gene is TRBV15, the J gene TRBJ1-1; 9 bases align to TRBD1. CDR1 and CDR2 (germline): LNHNV, YYDKDF (reference sequence). The CDR3 extends over 14 amino acids. With V trimmed by 5 bases and J by 7 bases, 8 bases remained unmatched. The CDR3 spells CATSLTGGLSEAFF. The CDR3, as DNA: TGTGCCACCAGCCTAACAGGGGGCCTCAGTGAAGCTTTCTTT.

The CDR3 DNA sequence: TGCAGCGTTGGGGGGGCAGGGCCTTCCTATGGCTACACCTTC. Residues: CSVGGAGPSYGYTF. V and J are TRBV29-1 and TRBJ1-2; TRBD1 is a possible D gene (6 bases). There are 14 residues in the CDR3. The germline V and J ends were trimmed by 4 bases and 4 bases, with 16 bases remaining between them. Germline lookup yields CDR1 SQVTM and CDR2 ANQGSEA.

This rearrangement joins TRBV2 to TRBJ2-5; D is perhaps TRBD1 (6 bases). This CDR3 spans 14 amino acids. Germline lookup yields CDR1 SNHLY and CDR2 FYNNEI. Trimming took 6 bases from V and 2 from J, leaving 13 bases between them. CDR3 loop: CASRRTVGQETQYF. The CDR3 nucleotides are TGTGCCAGCAGAAGGACAGTAGGACAAGAGACCCAGTACTTC. Full variable domain (missing parts from reference TRBV2 and TRBJ2-5): EPEVTQTPSHQVTQMGQEVILRCVPISNHLYFYWYRQILGQKVEFLVSFYNNEISEKSEIFDDQFSVERPDGSNFTLKIRSTKLEDSAMYFCASRRTVGQETQYFGPGTRLLVL.

The chain links TRBV5-1 to TRBJ2-1; 7 bases agree with TRBD2. CDR1 SGHRS and CDR2 YFSETQ come from the germline V gene. J lost 7 bases, V lost 4 bases, and 11 bases had no gene match. The CDR3 contains 15 residues. The CDR3 reads CASSGEGLTWNEQFF. CDR3 DNA sequence: TGCGCCAGCAGCGGGGAGGGCCTCACTTGGAATGAGCAGTTCTTC.

This sequence joins TRBV6-6 and TRBJ1-5, with D hard to call. The V gene's germline CDR1 is MNHNY and CDR2 SVGAGI (reference sequence). Trimming removed 8 bases at V and 7 bases at J, with 15 bases between. The CDR3 covers 13 residues. CDR3 region: CASEVEWKQPQHF. CDR3 DNA sequence: TGTGCCAGCGAGGTGGAGTGGAAACAGCCCCAGCATTTT.